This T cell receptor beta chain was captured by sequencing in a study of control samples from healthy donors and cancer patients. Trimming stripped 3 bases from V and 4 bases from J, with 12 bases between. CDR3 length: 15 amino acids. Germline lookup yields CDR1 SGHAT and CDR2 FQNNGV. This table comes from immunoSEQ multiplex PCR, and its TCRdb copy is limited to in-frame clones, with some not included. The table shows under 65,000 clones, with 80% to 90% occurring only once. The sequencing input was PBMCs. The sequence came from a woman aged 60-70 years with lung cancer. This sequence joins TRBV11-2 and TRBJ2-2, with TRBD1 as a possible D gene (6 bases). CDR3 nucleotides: TGTGCCAGCAGCTTGGGGGCCATGGGCACCGGGGAGCTGTTTTTT. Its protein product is CASSLGAMGTGELFF.